The 20 T cell receptor beta chains in this list originate from one sample, sequenced in a study of PD-1 blockade in mismatch repair-deficient tumors (dated by TCRdb to 2016 to 2017). Library construction relied on the immunoSEQ multiplex PCR assay. Not all clones reach the TCRdb copy of this immuneACCESS table, which keeps in-frame sequences only. Checked studies attribute under half of the gap to unresolved V genes and leave the rest unexplained. This sample has 9,000 to 10,000 clones in its table, and around 85% of those were observed once. The biggest ten clones account for approximately 0.92% of the sample. The sample was PBMCs, taken less than 47 weeks after starting pembrolizumab. These TCRs come from an adult with mismatch repair-deficient cancer.

This sequence joins TRBV7-8 and TRBJ1-1; maybe TRBD1 (6 bases). The germline V and J ends were trimmed by 6 bases and 5 bases, with 10 bases remaining between them. The germline CDR1 and CDR2 sequences are SGHVS and FQNEAQ. The CDR3 runs 12 residues. CDR3 DNA: TGTGCCAGCAGTACAGGGTTTACTGAAGCTTTCTTT. This codes for CASSTGFTEAFF.

V and J are TRBV19 and TRBJ1-2; the match to TRBD1 covers 9 bases. CDR3 size: 15 residues. The V gene end was trimmed by 6 bases and the J gene end by 8 bases; junction bases not matched to a gene: 13. From germline, CDR1 is LNHDA and CDR2 SQIVND (reference sequence). The DNA of the CDR3 is TGTGCCAGTAGCCGTACAGGGGGCACGGATTCGGGCTACACCTTC. Translation: CASSRTGGTDSGYTF.

The CDR3 sequence: CASSLVRGIGGYTF. CDR3 bases: TGTGCCAGCAGCTTGGTACGGGGGATAGGTGGCTACACCTTC. The gene calls are TRBV5-5 and TRBJ1-2; D is perhaps TRBD1 (5 bases). The length of the CDR3 is 14 residues. V lost 0 bases and J lost 7, with 13 bases in between. Germline CDR1 is SGHKS and CDR2 is YYEKEE (reference sequence).

The V call is TRBV9, the J call TRBJ1-5, with D tentatively TRBD1 (5 bases). CDR3 length equals 15 residues. Trimming took off 1 base at V and 3 bases at J, with 11 bases between the two ends. Germline V lookup: CDR1 SGDLS, CDR2 YYNGEE. The CDR3 sequence: CASSVTDSPNQPQHF. The DNA of the CDR3 is TGTGCCAGCAGCGTAACAGACAGTCCCAATCAGCCCCAGCATTTT.

This clone was counted once. V and J are TRBV4-1 and TRBJ2-1; TRBD2 agrees at 10 bases. CDR3 size: 16 residues. V lost 0 bases and J lost 7; bases outside the gene matches: 6. Germline V CDR1 and CDR2: MGHRA, YSYEKL. CDR3 region: CASSQEPLAGWNEQFF. Written as DNA, the CDR3 is TGCGCCAGCAGCCAAGAGCCACTAGCGGGATGGAATGAGCAGTTCTTC.

J is TRBJ2-7 and V is TRBV30; TRBD1 matches at 7 bases. Germline CDR1 and CDR2: GTSNPN and SVGIG (reference sequence). CDR3 length equals 15 residues. V dropped 3 bases and J dropped 0; count of bases not matched to a gene: 8. This CDR3 is CAWSTGVGVSYEQYF. CDR3 DNA sequence: TGTGCCTGGAGCACAGGGGTAGGGGTCTCCTACGAGCAGTACTTC.

This clone was observed a single time. The chain joins TRBV5-1 to TRBJ1-2, with 9 bases aligning to TRBD1. Per germline, CDR1 SGHRS and CDR2 YFSETQ. The V segment lost 0 bases and the J segment 7 bases; nucleotides outside the gene matches: 7. The CDR3 length is 15 residues. DNA of the CDR3: TGCGCCAGCAGCTTGGCCGCGGGACAGGGTTCTGGCTACACCTTC. Its translation is CASSLAAGQGSGYTF.

This chain links TRBV5-4 with TRBJ2-1; D is possibly TRBD2 (6 bases). CDR1 SGHNT and CDR2 YYREEE come from the germline V gene (reference sequence). This CDR3 has 16 residues. The V end lost 3 bases, the J end lost 0 bases, and 13 bases lay between the germline ends. The CDR3 nucleotides read TGTGCCAGCAGCTCGAGGGCGGGACTCTCCTACAATGAGCAGTTCTTC. Amino acid sequence: CASSSRAGLSYNEQFF.

The genes are TRBV4-1 and TRBJ2-7, with 9 positions matching TRBD2. CDR1 is MGHRA and CDR2 is YSYEKL in the germline V gene. Trimming removed 2 bases from V and 2 bases from J; junction bases left unmatched: 10. This CDR3 is built from 17 residues. CDR3: CASSQQAGGYDTYEQYF. CDR3 coding DNA: TGCGCCAGCAGCCAACAAGCGGGAGGTTACGACACCTACGAGCAGTACTTC.

This chain connects TRBV5-1 to TRBJ2-7; 7 nucleotides agree with TRBD2. Germline assignment: CDR1 SGHRS and CDR2 YFSETQ. The length of the CDR3 is 15 residues. Trimming took 3 bases from V and 6 from J; bases not matched to a gene: 12. DNA for the CDR3: TGCGCCAGCAGCTCCACCCGCGGGGGACCCTCCGAGCAGTACTTC. Its translation: CASSSTRGGPSEQYF.

This chain joins TRBV5-1 and TRBJ2-1; 7 bases fit TRBD2. After removal of 2 bases from V and 6 bases from J, the junction contained 11 bases not matched to a gene. Germline loops: CDR1 SGHRS, CDR2 YFSETQ. The CDR3 loop spans 16 amino acids. In DNA form, the CDR3 reads TGCGCCAGCAGCTTCGCGGGAGTGGGTTCGGGCAATGAGCAGTTCTTC. Translation: CASSFAGVGSGNEQFF.

This clone showed up just a few times. The chain is built from TRBV28 and TRBJ2-7, with TRBD1 matching 7 bases. Trimming at V came to 6 bases and at J to 4 bases, leaving 9 bases not matched to a gene. Germline assignment: CDR1 MDHEN and CDR2 SYDVKM. This CDR3 is built from 14 residues. Here the CDR3 DNA reads TGTGCCAGCAGCCTACCGGGACAGAGGTACGAGCAGTACTTC. Translating it yields CASSLPGQRYEQYF.

The chain couples TRBV29-1 to TRBJ1-1; TRBD1 aligns across 10 bases. The V gene end was trimmed by 6 bases and the J gene end by 4 bases; junction bases not matched to a gene: 5. From germline, CDR1 is SQVTM and CDR2 ANQGSEA. The CDR3 length is 13 residues. DNA of the CDR3: TGCAGCGTAGACAGGGGGCCGGGCACTGAAGCTTTCTTT. This translates into CSVDRGPGTEAFF.

The chain uses TRBV15 and TRBJ2-1; TRBD2 agrees at 9 bases. Germline V gene lookup returns CDR1 LNHNV and CDR2 YYDKDF (reference sequence). This CDR3 is 17 amino acids long. The V gene end was trimmed by 1 base and the J gene end by 6 bases; junction bases not matched to a gene: 10. The CDR3 loop reads CATSRGSSSGRFNEQFF. The CDR3 DNA is TGTGCCACCAGCAGAGGTTCCTCAAGCGGGAGGTTCAATGAGCAGTTCTTC.

This clone has just one count. V is TRBV27 and J is TRBJ1-3; D perhaps matches TRBD1 (5 bases). CDR1 is MNHEY, CDR2 SMNVEV, per germline (reference sequence). This CDR3 spans 16 amino acids. V was pared by 7 bases and J by 0 bases, with 16 bases between. The CDR3 DNA reads TGTGCCAGCAACATCCCGCGGACACTCTCTGGAAACACCATATATTTT. It codes for CASNIPRTLSGNTIYF.

This chain joins TRBV30 and TRBJ1-5; 9 bases align to TRBD1. The CDR3 contains 15 residues. Germline CDR1 GTSNPN, CDR2 SVGIG (reference sequence). J lost 1 base, V lost 2 bases, and 3 bases had no gene match. The CDR3 nucleotides are TGTGCCTGGAGTCTGGGACAGGGAAGCAATCAGCCCCAGCATTTT. Translating gives CAWSLGQGSNQPQHF.

This clone came up a few times. The chain is built from TRBV7-8 and TRBJ2-7; 8 bases match TRBD1. CDR1 and CDR2 from the germline V gene are SGHVS and FQNEAQ. V dropped 6 bases and J dropped 5; count of bases not matched to a gene: 6. This CDR3 contains 13 residues. CDR3 sequence reads: CASRSGTGNEQYF. As DNA, the CDR3 is TGTGCCAGCAGATCCGGGACAGGCAACGAGCAGTACTTC.

The chain links TRBV5-1 to TRBJ1-5; 10 bases agree with TRBD1. Germline CDR1 and CDR2: SGHRS and YFSETQ. Germline trimming cut 4 bases from V and 0 bases from J; bases unmatched to any gene: 7. CDR3 size: 17 residues. The CDR3: CASSPGTGEYSNQPQHF. Written as DNA, the CDR3 is TGCGCCAGCAGCCCCGGGACAGGGGAGTATAGCAATCAGCCCCAGCATTTT.

The chain employs TRBV11-2 and TRBJ2-1; D call uncertain. The CDR3 loop spans 17 amino acids. Germline V lookup: CDR1 SGHAT, CDR2 FQNNGV. Trimming took 5 bases from V and 0 from J, leaving 17 bases between them. DNA of the CDR3: TGTGCCAGCAGCCCACCTCTAATGCGCTTCTCCTACAATGAGCAGTTCTTC. This encodes CASSPPLMRFSYNEQFF.

This rearrangement joins TRBV27 to TRBJ2-2, with TRBD2 as a possible D gene (5 bases). Germline V gene data show CDR1 as MNHEY and CDR2 as SMNVEV (reference sequence). CDR3 size: 14 residues. The V end lost 5 bases, the J end lost 4 bases, and 11 bases lay between the germline ends. CDR3 DNA sequence: TGTGCCAGCAGTCTCGGAGCGGCCACCGGGGAGCTGTTTTTT. Amino acids: CASSLGAATGELFF.